The 32 T cell receptor beta chains below all came from one sample that was sequenced in a study of regulatory T cells in long-lasting Graves disease. Arm-PCR of CDR3 regions and iRepertoire HTBI primers were used to build TCR beta libraries. TCRdb analysed the multiplex PCR reads with MiXCR anew, one entry per CDR3 protein. The sample consists of some 440,000 distinct CDR3 sequences, under 25% of them appearing once. The sample's time point: persistent/refractory GD, antithyroid drugs over 5 years with positive TRAb. The TCR library was made from RNA extracted from PBMCs. The sample in question was peripheral blood mononuclear cells (PBMCs), obtained when the disease was refractory, from a patient treated with antithyroid drugs. The receptors here all came from a female donor with Graves disease.

This clonotype was seen a handful of times. The chain employs TRBV7-9 and TRBJ2-7, with D perhaps matching TRBD2 (5 bases). From germline, CDR1 is SEHNR and CDR2 FQNEAQ (reference sequence). V lost 8 bases and J 5 bases, leaving 13 bases between the germline ends. The CDR3 contains 12 residues. CDR3 bases: TGTGCCAGCCGAACGTTTAGCGACGAGCAGTACTTC. Protein product: CASRTFSDEQYF.

This clonotype showed up many times. The rearrangement links TRBV7-9 to TRBJ1-2; D gene uncertain. This CDR3 is 15 amino acids long. The germline CDR1 and CDR2 sequences are SEHNR and FQNEAQ (reference sequence). V dropped 4 bases and J dropped 5 bases, with 17 bases sitting between them. The CDR3: CASSSGMEYTYGYTF. The CDR3 DNA sequence: TGTGCCAGCAGCTCAGGAATGGAATATACTTATGGCTACACCTTC.

This clonotype was seen repeatedly, ten times or more. The rearrangement uses TRBV12-3 or TRBV12-4 and TRBJ1-6, with 7 bases matching TRBD1. The length of the CDR3 is 14 residues. Trimming at V came to 9 bases and at J to 2 bases, leaving 4 bases not matched to a gene. CDR3 sequence (DNA): TGTGCCAGACGACAGGGAACCTATAATTCACCCCTCCACTTT. It encodes CARRQGTYNSPLHF.

This clonotype came up once. The chain carries TRBV27 and TRBJ2-1, with 7 bases that match TRBD2. The J call may be in error: the DNA end matches TRBJ2-5 better. CDR3 length: 15 amino acids. The germline V gene has CDR1 MNHEY and CDR2 SMNVEV (reference sequence). The CDR3 coding sequence is TGTGCCAGCAGTTTGATAGCGGGCGGGGGAGAGACCCAGTACTTC. Translating it yields CASSLIAGGGETQYF.

This clonotype was seen a handful of times. The rearrangement uses TRBV24-1 and TRBJ2-5; D might be TRBD1 (6 bases). The CDR3 totals 14 residues. V was clipped by 3 bases and J by 5 bases, with 12 bases between them. From germline, CDR1 is KGHDR and CDR2 SFDVKD. CDR3 coding DNA: TGTGCCACCAGTGATCGAGGACAGCGGGAGACCCAGTACTTC. Translated: CATSDRGQRETQYF.

The sample holds a few counts of this clonotype. The chain employs TRBV4-3 and TRBJ1-1; possibly TRBD1 for D (5 bases). Germline values: CDR1 LGHNA, CDR2 YSLEER. The V end lost 0 bases, the J end lost 9 bases, and 20 bases lay between the germline ends. The CDR3 extends over 16 amino acids. CDR3 region: CASSQDSGRVSGKAFF. DNA of the CDR3: TGCGCCAGCAGCCAAGACTCAGGCAGGGTCTCGGGAAAAGCTTTCTTT.

This clonotype was picked up many times. The chain joins TRBV6-5 to TRBJ2-7, with D uncertain. From germline, CDR1 is MNHEY and CDR2 SVGAGI. This CDR3 is 12 amino acids long. V was pared by 2 bases and J by 2 bases, with 4 bases between. The CDR3 protein is CASSYPTYEQYF. The CDR3 DNA sequence: TGTGCCAGCAGTTACCCCACCTACGAGCAGTACTTC.

J is TRBJ2-3 and V is TRBV29-1; D unclear. This CDR3 has 14 amino acids. Germline CDR1 SQVTM, CDR2 ANQGSEA. Deletions cut 2 bases from V and 0 bases from J, with 9 bases between. CDR3 coding DNA: TGCAGCGTTGAAACCCCAGAGAGCACAGATACGCAGTATTTT. Residues: CSVETPESTDTQYF.

The V gene is TRBV7-8, the J gene TRBJ2-1; weak D call: TRBD1 (6 bases). Trimming shortened V by 10 bases and J by 1 base, and 20 bases separated the two germline ends. The CDR3 contains 16 residues. The germline CDR1 and CDR2 sequences are SGHVS and FQNEAQ. The CDR3: CATTPSRTVSYNEQFF. CDR3 nucleotides: TGTGCCACCACCCCATCCCGGACAGTTTCCTACAATGAGCAGTTCTTC.

This clonotype has only a few counts. This rearrangement joins TRBV30 to TRBJ1-1; 8 nucleotides align to TRBD1. V shed 2 bases, J shed 5 bases, and the junction held 7 bases outside the gene matches. The CDR3 runs 14 residues. Germline V gene sequence: CDR1 GTSNPN, CDR2 SVGIG (reference sequence). CDR3 nucleotide sequence: TGTGCCTGGAGTACGACAGGGGTTTGGACTGAAGCTTTCTTT. Its protein is CAWSTTGVWTEAFF. Using reference TRBV30 and TRBJ1-1 for the parts outside the CDR3, the full variable domain is SQTIHQWPATLVQPVGSPLSLECTVEGTSNPNLYWYRQAAGRGLQLLFYSVGIGQISSEVPQNLSASRPQDRQFILSSKKLLLSDSGFYLCAWSTTGVWTEAFFGQGTRLTVV.

The V call is TRBV19, the J call TRBJ1-2; 7 bases line up with TRBD1. The CDR3 runs 16 residues. V gave up 0 bases and J gave up 4 bases; unmatched junction bases: 8. From germline, CDR1 is LNHDA and CDR2 SQIVND (reference sequence). The DNA of the CDR3 is TGTGCCAGTAGTATAGATTTCACCGGGACAGTCTATGGCTACACCTTC. Translated: CASSIDFTGTVYGYTF.

V and J are TRBV6-1 and TRBJ1-3; D ambiguous. The germline V gene has CDR1 MNHNS and CDR2 SASEGT. The CDR3 totals 13 residues. The V end was cut by 6 bases, the J end by 4 bases, with 10 bases between. The DNA for the CDR3 is TGTGCCAGCAGGCGGGTGGAGGGAAACACCATATATTTT. Its translation is CASRRVEGNTIYF.

This clonotype was counted at least ten times. The chain links TRBV2 to TRBJ1-5; the D gene is possibly TRBD1 (6 bases). V gave up 7 bases and J gave up 6 bases, with 16 bases separating them. This CDR3 is 14 amino acids long. Germline CDR1 and CDR2: SNHLY and FYNNEI. The CDR3 DNA is TGTGCCAGCACTGGGGGCCTTTATGGTCAGCCCCAGCATTTT. Protein sequence: CASTGGLYGQPQHF.

This clonotype showed up many times. The rearrangement uses TRBV18 and TRBJ2-7, with 10 bases matching TRBD1. Germline-derived CDR1 and CDR2 are KGHSH and LQKENI. CDR3 length equals 15 residues. With V trimmed by 1 base and J by 5 bases, 5 bases remained unmatched. The CDR3 region is CASSPRDRGGDEQYF. The DNA of the CDR3 is TGTGCCAGCTCACCACGGGACAGGGGAGGCGACGAGCAGTACTTC.

This clonotype was observed a single time. This may come from a read error, since a much larger clone is one base off. The CDR3 spells CASPPSYLAQFYTF. DNA of the CDR3: TGTGCCAGCCCACCATCCTATCTTGCACAGTTCTACACCTTC. V is TRBV18 and J is TRBJ1-2; D unresolved. This CDR3 is built from 14 residues. In germline, CDR1 is KGHSH, CDR2 LQKENI. The full variable domain, its missing parts supplied by reference TRBV18 and TRBJ1-2, is NAGVMQNPRHLVRRRGQEARLRCSPMKGHSHVYWYRQLPEEGLKFMVYLQKENIIDESGMPKERFSAEFPKEGPSILRIQQVVRGDSAAYFCASPPSYLAQFYTFGSGTRLTVV.

In the case of this clonotype: Its ends do not fully match the called genes, so a read error is possible. The V and J genes are TRBV3-1 and TRBJ2-5; 8 bases line up with TRBD1. CDR3 size: 14 residues. Germline V gene lookup returns CDR1 LGHDT and CDR2 YNNKEL (reference sequence). Written as DNA, the CDR3 is TGTGCCAGCAGCCAAGCAGGGGGCATAGAGACCCGGTACTTC. Its translation is CASSQAGGIETRYF.

The chain recombines TRBV6-2 or TRBV6-3 with TRBJ2-6; tentative D call: TRBD2 (5 bases). Per the germline V gene, CDR1 is MNHEY and CDR2 is SVGEGT. The CDR3 covers 16 residues. The ends were cut back, 6 bases at V and 0 bases at J, with 12 bases in the middle. The CDR3 DNA follows: TGTGCCAGCAGATGGGAGCTGAGCTCTGGGGCCAACGTCCTGACTTTC. It codes for CASRWELSSGANVLTF.

The CDR3 sequence is CATSVEGGWETQYF. The CDR3, as DNA: TGTGCCACCAGCGTAGAGGGAGGATGGGAGACCCAGTACTTC. V is TRBV15 and J is TRBJ2-5; D might be TRBD2 (6 bases). Germline V CDR1 and CDR2: LNHNV, YYDKDF (reference sequence). V was pared by 5 bases and J by 5 bases, with 15 bases between. This CDR3 region has 14 residues.

This clonotype was seen at least ten times. The chain is built from TRBV7-6 and TRBJ2-7; unclear D gene. Between the trimmed V and J ends, which lost 2 bases and 0 bases, there was a span of 8 bases. The CDR3 sequence is 14 residues long. Germline-derived CDR1 and CDR2 are SGHVS and FNYEAQ. The CDR3 nucleotides read TGTGCCAGCAGCTTACACGACTTCTCCTACGAGCAGTACTTC. Residues: CASSLHDFSYEQYF.

The gene calls are TRBV7-2 and TRBJ2-1; 11 bases line up with TRBD2. Germline CDR1 is SGHTA and CDR2 is FQGNSA. CDR3 length equals 16 residues. Trimming at V came to 3 bases and at J to 3 bases, leaving 4 bases not matched to a gene. CDR3 region: CASSFGLAGFYNEQFF. CDR3 DNA sequence: TGTGCCAGCAGCTTTGGACTAGCGGGTTTCTACAATGAGCAGTTCTTC. Looking up the rest from reference TRBV7-2 and TRBJ2-1 gives the full variable domain: GAGVSQSPSNKVTEKGKDVELRCDPISGHTALYWYRQSLGQGLEFLIYFQGNSAPDKSGLPSDRFSAERTGGSVSTLTIQRTQQEDSAVYLCASSFGLAGFYNEQFFGPGTRLTVL.

This clonotype was recorded at least ten times. The chain is built from TRBV24-1 and TRBJ1-2, with no clear D. Per the germline V gene, CDR1 is KGHDR and CDR2 is SFDVKD. The CDR3 loop spans 13 amino acids. The V gene lost 9 bases and the J gene lost 7 bases, with 17 bases spanning the gap. The CDR3 DNA reads as TGTGCCACCTCCGTTAGGCAGGACGGTGGCTACACCTTC. It is translated as CATSVRQDGGYTF.

This clonotype was counted ten times or more. The chain employs TRBV2 and TRBJ2-7, with D perhaps TRBD1 (5 bases). This CDR3 is built from 12 residues. V shed 7 bases and J shed 5 bases, with 12 bases lying between them. Germline V gene sequence: CDR1 SNHLY, CDR2 FYNNEI. The CDR3 here is CASKGVPNEQYF. CDR3 coding DNA: TGTGCCAGCAAAGGGGTACCGAACGAGCAGTACTTC.

The table lists this clonotype with many counts. The gene calls are TRBV28 and TRBJ1-5; D call uncertain. V was cut by 3 bases and J by 2 bases, with 11 bases left in between. The length of the CDR3 is 15 residues. Germline assignment: CDR1 MDHEN and CDR2 SYDVKM. Here the CDR3 DNA reads TGTGCCAGCAGTTTTAGGCCAGGAGGCAATCAGCCCCAGCATTTT. Translated: CASSFRPGGNQPQHF.

This clonotype came up a few times. The chain carries TRBV19 and TRBJ1-1; unclear D gene. Germline V CDR1 and CDR2: LNHDA, SQIVND (reference sequence). The V end was cut by 3 bases, the J end by 6 bases, with 14 bases between. The CDR3 covers 14 residues. This CDR3 reads CASSITGSPSEAFF. As DNA, the CDR3 is TGTGCCAGTAGTATTACGGGGTCCCCTTCTGAAGCTTTCTTT.

There are many counts of this clonotype. This rearrangement joins TRBV2 to TRBJ1-2; D is unclear. Germline V CDR1 and CDR2: SNHLY, FYNNEI. Between the trimmed V and J ends, which lost 4 bases and 7 bases, there was a span of 7 bases. This CDR3 contains 11 residues. The CDR3 sequence: CASSGRVGYTF. CDR3 nucleotides: TGTGCCAGCAGTGGGAGGGTTGGCTACACCTTC.

This clonotype was seen only a few times. The chain combines TRBV2 with TRBJ1-5; 11 bases fit TRBD1. The CDR3 spans 18 residues. Germline V CDR1 and CDR2: SNHLY, FYNNEI. With 6 bases clipped from V and 2 bases from J, the junction kept 12 bases outside the gene matches. The CDR3 DNA follows: TGTGCCAGCAGCGTAACCAGACCGGGACAGGGGGGCAATCAGCCCCAGCATTTT. Translated: CASSVTRPGQGGNQPQHF.

This clonotype occurred a few times. The rearrangement links TRBV20-1 to TRBJ2-5; D remains ambiguous. The CDR3 covers 13 residues. V lost 3 bases to trimming and J lost 1 base, with 9 bases between them. CDR1 is DFQATT, CDR2 SNEGSKA, per germline (reference sequence). CDR3 DNA sequence: TGCAGTGCTAGTTTTCATTCCCAAGAGACCCAGTACTTC. This codes for CSASFHSQETQYF.

This clonotype was counted between two and nine times. The chain recombines TRBV20-1 with TRBJ2-3, with TRBD2 identical over 11 bases. The CDR3 loop spans 15 amino acids. CDR1 DFQATT and CDR2 SNEGSKA come from the germline V gene (reference sequence). V was pared by 4 bases and J by 5 bases, with 8 bases of the junction left unmatched. For the CDR3, the DNA is TGCAGTGCTATGCTACTAGCGGGAGTGAGAGATACGCAGTATTTT. Amino acid sequence: CSAMLLAGVRDTQYF.

This clonotype showed up many times. J is TRBJ2-7 and V is TRBV28; D may be TRBD1 or TRBD2 (5 bases each). CDR1 and CDR2 (germline): MDHEN, SYDVKM. V was cut by 2 bases and J by 4 bases, with 18 bases left in between. This CDR3 is built from 16 residues. CDR3 nucleotides: TGTGCCAGCAGTTTAGTCCGGGGCAGCTACAATTACGAGCAGTACTTC. As protein: CASSLVRGSYNYEQYF.

At least ten counts were recorded for this clonotype. The chain is built from TRBV11-3 and TRBJ1-3; D perhaps matches TRBD1 (6 bases). The V gene lost 0 bases and the J gene lost 2 bases, with 20 bases spanning the gap. CDR3 size: 19 residues. Germline assignment: CDR1 SGHNT and CDR2 YENEEA. CDR3 nucleotide sequence: TGTGCCAGCAGCTTAGATCTAAATGGGGACACCTTCGCTGGAAACACCATATATTTT. Protein product: CASSLDLNGDTFAGNTIYF.

The chain carries TRBV7-2 and TRBJ2-6, with 7 positions matching TRBD2. CDR1 and CDR2 (germline): SGHTA, FQGNSA. The V gene end was trimmed by 4 bases and the J gene end by 3 bases; junction bases not matched to a gene: 6. The CDR3 sequence is 16 residues long. The CDR3 DNA is TGTGCCAGCAGCTGGGGGGGAGGGGTTGGGGCCAACGTCCTGACTTTC. It translates to CASSWGGGVGANVLTF.

This clonotype was seen only a few times. The gene calls are TRBV20-1 and TRBJ1-3; D is uncertain. CDR3 length: 12 residues. The germline CDR1 and CDR2 sequences are DFQATT and SNEGSKA (reference sequence). V lost 0 bases to trimming and J lost 6 bases, with 6 bases between them. The DNA of the CDR3 is TGCAGTGCTAGAGATTTCCAAAACACCATATATTTT. Its protein is CSARDFQNTIYF.